The rows below give T cell receptor beta chains drawn from one sample of a study of cytomegalovirus exposure and HLA in healthy donors. Profiled with immunoSEQ multiplex PCR; TCRdb holds only in-frame clones, not every one. The sample has 120,000 or so clones; roughly 90% are singletons. Sequencing input: PBMCs. These receptors all come from a woman aged 18-35 years in good health and CMV-seronegative. CDR3s leave out the opening cysteine and the closing phenylalanine or tryptophan. Each record gives: J gene, V gene, CDR3 protein.

TRBJ1-1,TRBV29-1,SVVFRRYAF
TRBJ1-3,TRBV11-2,ASRDSSGNTIY
TRBJ1-2,TRBV7-3,AVGGWLGYGYT
TRBJ2-7,TRBV5-1,ASSSHYEQY
TRBJ2-1,TRBV4-2,ASSQEVRSGRKRVDEQF
TRBJ2-3,TRBV5-1,ASSLAGQGVADTQY
TRBJ2-2,TRBV18,ASSRTGESGELF
TRBJ2-7,TRBV7-8,ASSPRSYEQY
TRBJ1-2,TRBV10-3,AISEGQKGYGYT
TRBJ2-1,TRBV9,ASSVYSGSYNEQF
TRBJ2-1,TRBV2,AFREEVSRYNEQF
TRBJ2-7,TRBV10-3,AISKSYEQY
TRBJ2-1,TRBV7-6,ASSLGQISYNEQF
TRBJ1-4,TRBV5-1,ASSSGQGNEKLF
TRBJ2-7,TRBV6-1,ASRPGPLYEQY
TRBJ2-7,TRBV28,ASSLPGGPDEQY
TRBJ2-7,TRBV11-2,ASSPPFAYEQY
TRBJ1-2,TRBV18,ASSPLEGHKNYGYT
TRBJ2-7,TRBV19,ASSIDHDNSYSYEQY
TRBJ2-1,TRBV7-6,ASSLGGGPANEQF
TRBJ2-1,TRBV30,AWNKERERYNEQF
TRBJ2-5,TRBV5-6,ASSPGGRETQY
TRBJ2-5,TRBV5-1,ASSLGTGAEETQY
TRBJ2-1,TRBV28,ASTNLRTSGYNEQF
TRBJ1-1,TRBV18,ASSPRGENTEAF
TRBJ1-1,TRBV11-3,ASSLVSYPSDTEAF
TRBJ1-5,TRBV6-1,ASGTTSNQPQH
TRBJ1-2,TRBV19,ASSIDVQAIRYGYT
TRBJ2-7,TRBV5-1,ASSSQGMIPYEQY
TRBJ2-1,TRBV11-3,ASSSTLAGDKNEQF
TRBJ1-2,TRBV4-1,ASSQVGGGGYT
TRBJ2-5,TRBV4-2,ASSQEESTGETQY
TRBJ1-2,TRBV27,ASRASGVNYGYT
TRBJ2-2,TRBV27,ASSNIGTGELF
TRBJ2-2,TRBV4-3,ASSQDGTITGELF
TRBJ2-5,TRBV2,ASSESETQY
TRBJ1-5,TRBV27,ASSMGQGARQPQH